Listed below are T cell receptor beta chains from one sample, sequenced in a study of cytomegalovirus exposure and HLA in healthy donors. Assay: immunoSEQ multiplex PCR; the TCRdb copy retains only in-frame clones and omits some. The top ten hold about 0.6% of the sample, which has over 70,000 clones, roughly 94% seen once. Sample: PBMCs. These receptor sequences come from a woman under 30 in good health and CMV-seronegative. Each CDR3 is given with its conserved first and last residue. The D gene is left open where the match is weak. Expanded clones get a size class; other rows say once, few or many, or leave the size out.

V	D	J	size	CDR3	DNA
TRBV9	-	TRBJ1-2	-	CASSVQQGAGGYTF	TGTGCCAGCAGCGTGCAGCAGGGTGCGGGAGGCTACACCTTC
TRBV28	-	TRBJ1-3	-	CASATPGLSSGNTIYF	TGTGCCAGCGCGACACCGGGACTATCCTCTGGAAACACCATATATTTT
TRBV30	-	TRBJ1-2	-	CAWSASGANYGYTF	TGTGCCTGGAGCGCCTCAGGGGCGAACTATGGCTACACCTTC
TRBV6-1	-	TRBJ1-1	-	CASSEAPTSGSKAFF	TGTGCCAGCAGTGAAGCGCCCACGTCCGGGAGTAAAGCTTTCTTT
TRBV7-9	TRBD1	TRBJ1-1	-	CASSPNRGSTEAFF	TGTGCCAGCAGCCCAAACAGGGGAAGCACTGAAGCTTTCTTT
TRBV18	-	TRBJ1-2	once	CASFIRSIGADYGYTF	TGTGCCAGCTTTATCCGGTCGATAGGGGCTGACTATGGCTACACCTTC
TRBV10-3	-	TRBJ1-4	-	CAISDFLEGPTNEKLFF	TGTGCCATCAGTGATTTCCTGGAGGGACCCACTAATGAAAAACTGTTTTTT
TRBV27	-	TRBJ1-5	-	CASSLSYRTNQPQHF	TGTGCCAGCAGTTTATCCTACAGAACCAATCAGCCCCAGCATTTT
TRBV15	-	TRBJ1-2	few	CATSRDGGGGSYGYTF	TGTGCCACCAGCAGAGATGGTGGCGGTGGATCCTATGGCTACACCTTC
TRBV18	-	TRBJ1-4	-	CASSPLDGSGTNEKLFF	TGTGCCAGCTCACCACTGGACGGTTCGGGGACTAATGAAAAACTGTTTTTT
TRBV6-5	-	TRBJ2-7	-	CASSRQSAEQYF	TGTGCCAGCAGTCGACAATCGGCCGAGCAGTACTTC
TRBV4-1	TRBD2	TRBJ2-1	-	CASSQRSGGAYNEQFF	TGCGCCAGCAGCCAAAGGAGCGGGGGGGCCTACAATGAGCAGTTCTTC
TRBV28	-	TRBJ2-7	-	CASGFRGPSYEQYF	TGTGCCAGCGGATTCAGGGGCCCCTCCTACGAGCAGTACTTC
TRBV13	-	TRBJ2-7	-	CASSFNFPYEQYF	TGTGCCAGCAGCTTCAACTTTCCCTACGAGCAGTACTTC
TRBV5-1	TRBD1	TRBJ2-5	-	CASSPGQGGQYF	TGCGCCAGCAGCCCGGGACAGGGAGGCCAGTACTTC
TRBV6-5	-	TRBJ2-7	once	CASSPSSATYEQYF	TGTGCCAGCAGCCCGTCGAGCGCCACCTACGAGCAGTACTTC
TRBV9	-	TRBJ2-2	once	CASSPRTANTGELFF	TGTGCCAGCAGCCCCCGGACAGCAAACACCGGGGAGCTGTTTTTT
TRBV18	-	TRBJ2-7	-	CASSPQSTSYEQYF	TGTGCCAGCTCACCACAGAGTACCTCCTACGAGCAGTACTTC
TRBV9	TRBD1	TRBJ1-6	-	CASSVGGVGDRANSPLHF	TGTGCCAGCAGCGTAGGTGGGGTTGGGGACAGGGCCAATTCACCCCTCCACTTT
TRBV5-6	-	TRBJ2-7	-	CASSLGPLYEQYF	TGTGCCAGCAGCTTGGGGCCCCTCTACGAGCAGTACTTC
TRBV19	-	TRBJ1-5	-	CASSLYNQPQHF	TGTGCCAGTAGCCTATACAATCAGCCCCAGCATTTT
TRBV6-1	-	TRBJ2-3	-	CASRGRTLRTDTQYF	TGTGCCAGCAGGGGGAGGACTTTAAGGACAGATACGCAGTATTTT
TRBV14	TRBD1	TRBJ1-2	-	CASSRSADRGNGYTF	TGTGCCAGCAGCCGATCCGCTGACAGGGGGAATGGCTACACCTTC
TRBV7-6	TRBD1	TRBJ2-2	once	CASSADRAVTGELFF	TGTGCCAGCAGCGCGGACAGGGCCGTCACCGGGGAGCTGTTTTTT
TRBV7-2	TRBD1	TRBJ2-7	once	CASSLARTGGEQYF	TGTGCCAGCAGCTTAGCGCGGACAGGGGGTGAGCAGTACTTC
TRBV7-3	TRBD2	TRBJ2-2	-	CASRGRGGSPTGELFF	TGTGCCAGCAGGGGGCGCGGGGGGAGCCCCACCGGGGAGCTGTTTTTT
TRBV5-5	TRBD1	TRBJ2-7	once	CASSTGTGFYEQYF	TGTGCCAGCAGCACCGGGACAGGCTTCTACGAGCAGTACTTC
TRBV11-2	TRBD1	TRBJ1-1	-	CASSADRARSEAFF	TGTGCCAGCAGTGCGGACAGGGCTAGGAGTGAAGCTTTCTTT
TRBV25-1	-	TRBJ1-6	-	CASSESVAVSPLHF	TGTGCCAGCAGTGAATCCGTGGCGGTATCACCCCTCCACTTT
TRBV29-1	TRBD1	TRBJ2-1	once	CSVEGQGADNEQFF	TGCAGCGTTGAAGGACAGGGGGCAGACAATGAGCAGTTCTTC
TRBV7-2	-	TRBJ2-1	-	CASSSTGQSSYNEQFF	TGTGCCAGCAGCTCTACTGGACAGAGCTCCTACAATGAGCAGTTCTTC
TRBV6-5	-	TRBJ1-1	-	CASRGGARYEAFF	TGTGCCAGCCGTGGGGGCGCTCGCTATGAAGCTTTCTTT
TRBV6-1	-	TRBJ2-7	-	CASKVSTGAYEQYF	TGTGCCAGCAAAGTTTCGACAGGAGCCTACGAGCAGTACTTC
TRBV28	-	TRBJ1-5	-	CASSPPNQPQHF	TGTGCCAGCAGCCCCCCTAATCAGCCCCAGCATTTT
TRBV19	-	TRBJ1-6	-	CASREASYNSPLHF	TGTGCCAGTAGGGAGGCCTCCTATAATTCACCCCTCCACTTT
TRBV10-3	-	TRBJ2-7	-	CAINNAGEQYF	TGTGCCATCAACAACGCAGGAGAGCAGTACTTC
TRBV7-7	TRBD1	TRBJ1-4	-	CATATGDNEKLFF	TGTGCTACCGCGACAGGGGATAATGAAAAACTGTTTTTT
TRBV6-5	-	TRBJ1-2	-	CASRGQGYYGYTF	TGTGCCAGCAGAGGTCAGGGGTACTATGGCTACACCTTC
TRBV15	-	TRBJ2-1	-	CATSTPLGESGLSSYNEQFF	TGTGCCACCAGCACCCCTCTAGGGGAATCAGGGTTATCGTCCTACAATGAGCAGTTCTTC
TRBV10-3	TRBD1	TRBJ2-5	once	CAISSGTGVETQYF	TGTGCCATCAGTTCGGGGACAGGAGTGGAGACCCAGTACTTC
TRBV6-6	TRBD1	TRBJ2-7	-	CASSPRQGTYEQYF	TGTGCCAGCAGCCCCCGACAGGGAACCTACGAGCAGTACTTC
TRBV7-9	-	TRBJ2-7	-	CASSNEGGGAEQYF	TGTGCCAGCAGCAACGAGGGGGGGGGCGCCGAGCAGTACTTC
TRBV7-2	-	TRBJ2-3	-	CASSLLITGTDTQYF	TGTGCCAGCAGCCTGTTGATTACTGGCACAGATACGCAGTATTTT
TRBV7-2	-	TRBJ2-1	-	CASSLGGGTYNEQFF	TGTGCCAGCAGCTTGGGGGGTGGAACCTACAATGAGCAGTTCTTC
TRBV4-3	TRBD1	TRBJ1-5	-	CASSLELGTGEHF	TGCGCCAGCAGCCTCGAACTCGGGACAGGGGAGCATTTT
TRBV28	TRBD1	TRBJ1-2	-	CASSPRRTGGYGYTF	TGTGCCAGCAGTCCTCGACGGACAGGCGGCTATGGCTACACCTTC
TRBV10-3	TRBD1	TRBJ1-5	-	CAISEGQGNQPQHF	TGTGCCATCAGTGAGGGACAGGGCAATCAGCCCCAGCATTTT
TRBV18	TRBD1	TRBJ2-7	-	CASLTGQASGEQYF	TGTGCCAGTCTCACCGGACAGGCCTCCGGCGAGCAGTACTTC
TRBV5-1	TRBD1	TRBJ1-6	few	CASSPRTGGNSPLHF	TGCGCCAGCAGCCCCCGGACAGGGGGCAATTCACCCCTCCACTTT
TRBV2	TRBD1	TRBJ1-1	few	CASSESGTGGRAFF	TGTGCCAGCAGTGAATCCGGGACAGGGGGTAGGGCTTTCTTT
TRBV5-6	-	TRBJ2-7	-	CASSLVGQSGEQYF	TGTGCCAGCAGCTTGGTTGGCCAGTCAGGGGAGCAGTACTTC